This TCR beta chain was sequenced in a study of CD8 T cells in ankylosing spondylitis. Study outcomes and limitations: A TCR beta motif of roughly eight highly homologous variants appeared characteristic of ankylosing spondylitis blood. The study looked at matched synovial fluid samples from ankylosing spondylitis patients. Disease-linked clones were reported to be significantly enriched there.

This clonotype was seen ten or more times. The target antigen is unknown. The CDR3 covers 15 residues. CDR1 and CDR2 (germline): SGHRS, YFSETQ. The V segment lost 4 bases and the J segment 0 bases; nucleotides outside the gene matches: 3. TCRdb re-called the 5' RACE reads through MiXCR, storing one row per CDR3 protein. This sample has around 490,000 distinct CDR3 sequences, with approximately 5.3% found just once. This TCR derives from a male donor with ankylosing spondylitis. The chain uses TRBV5-1 and TRBJ2-1, with 8 nucleotides matching TRBD1. The sample was blood, either unsorted or a sorted T cell fraction (not recorded which). The CDR3 loop is CASSRDRSSYNEQFF. The CDR3 nucleotides read TGCGCCAGCAGCCGGGACAGGAGCTCCTACAATGAGCAGTTCTTC.